This entry lists 5 T cell receptor beta chains sequenced from one sample in a study of shared clonotypes between healthy human individuals. The table came from immunoSEQ multiplex PCR; TCRdb's copy has only in-frame clones and leaves some out. The sample lists some 2,500,000 clones, roughly 93% occurring once. Sequencing was carried out using naive CD4+ T cells from PBMCs. The subset: CD45RA+ positively selected. The receptor source for this set is a man aged 18 to 30 in good health. Some clones in this sample may be carry-over from other donors' samples.

The chain links TRBV5-4 to TRBJ2-7; TRBD2 aligns across 8 bases. With 0 bases clipped from V and 2 bases from J, the junction kept 4 bases outside the gene matches. CDR3 size: 15 residues. Germline loops: CDR1 SGHNT, CDR2 YYREEE (reference sequence). The DNA for the CDR3 is TGTGCCAGCAGCTTGGATGGTAGCGGGACCTACGAGCAGTACTTC. It translates to CASSLDGSGTYEQYF.

The CDR3 DNA sequence: TGTGCCAGCAACATTGGTGGGGCTAACACTGAAGCTTTCTTT. Amino acid sequence: CASNIGGANTEAFF. The chain couples TRBV2 to TRBJ1-1; D possibly corresponds to TRBD1 (5 bases). Trimming took 7 bases from V and 2 from J, leaving 14 bases between them. Germline loops: CDR1 SNHLY, CDR2 FYNNEI. The CDR3 loop spans 14 amino acids.

The chain carries TRBV13 and TRBJ1-3, with D maybe TRBD1 (5 bases). The CDR3 contains 16 residues. The V and J ends lost 0 bases and 0 bases respectively, with 9 bases between them. Germline V gene sequence: CDR1 PRHDT, CDR2 FYEKMQ (reference sequence). The CDR3 sequence: CASSLGRGSSGNTIYF. CDR3 sequence (DNA): TGTGCCAGCAGCTTAGGCCGGGGCAGCTCTGGAAACACCATATATTTT.

The chain recombines TRBV28 with TRBJ1-2; perhaps TRBD1 as D (6 bases). The length of the CDR3 is 12 residues. Trimming removed 11 bases from V and 8 bases from J, with 18 bases in between. The germline V gene has CDR1 MDHEN and CDR2 SYDVKM. The CDR3 loop reads CAGGRKLEGYTF. CDR3 coding DNA: TGTGCCGGGGGCCGGAAGCTGGAGGGCTACACCTTC.

V is TRBV5-4 and J is TRBJ1-2; 7 positions match TRBD1. V shed 2 bases and J 8 bases; nucleotides not matched to a gene: 15. The CDR3 loop spans 16 amino acids. Germline V gene sequence: CDR1 SGHNT, CDR2 YYREEE (reference sequence). The CDR3 DNA reads as TGTGCCAGCAGCTTAAAGTCGGTAGGCAGGGGGACAGGCTACACCTTC. It yields the protein CASSLKSVGRGTGYTF.